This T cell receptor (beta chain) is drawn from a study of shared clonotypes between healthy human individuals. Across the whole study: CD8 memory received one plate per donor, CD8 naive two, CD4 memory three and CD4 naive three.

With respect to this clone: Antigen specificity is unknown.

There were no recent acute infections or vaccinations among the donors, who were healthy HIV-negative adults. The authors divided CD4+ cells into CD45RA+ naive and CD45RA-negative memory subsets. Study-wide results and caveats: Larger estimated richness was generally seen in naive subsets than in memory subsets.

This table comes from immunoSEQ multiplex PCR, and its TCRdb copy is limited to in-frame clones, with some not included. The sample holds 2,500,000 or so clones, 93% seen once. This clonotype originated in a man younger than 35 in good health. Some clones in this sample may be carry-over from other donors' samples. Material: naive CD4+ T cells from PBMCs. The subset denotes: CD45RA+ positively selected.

CDR3 DNA: TGTGCCAGCTCCGGGGGGCCCTCCTACGAGCAGTACTTC. Residues: CASSGGPSYEQYF. This sequence joins TRBV18 and TRBJ2-7; D is perhaps TRBD2 (7 bases). V was clipped by 6 bases and J by 0 bases, with 9 bases between them. Germline V gives CDR1 KGHSH, CDR2 LQKENI. CDR3 length equals 13 residues.